This passage covers 23 T cell receptor beta chains from one sample sequenced in a study of blood T cell repertoires in COVID-19. Sequenced by immunoSEQ multiplex PCR; TCRdb stores in-frame clones only, minus some. The repertoire holds about 160,000 clones, with 82% as singletons. Sequenced sample: peripheral blood. Every receptor here comes from a woman aged 80 or over with active or convalescent COVID-19.

This sequence joins TRBV18 and TRBJ2-3; 8 bases align to TRBD2. V shed 5 bases, J shed 4 bases, and the junction held 2 bases outside the gene matches. The CDR3 length is 13 residues. Germline CDR1 KGHSH, CDR2 LQKENI. As DNA, the CDR3 is TGTGCCAGCTCAGCGGGAGGTCCAGATACGCAGTATTTT. As protein: CASSAGGPDTQYF.

The chain couples TRBV2 to TRBJ2-2, with 15 bases lining up with TRBD2. The CDR3 has 17 residues. The V gene end was trimmed by 6 bases and the J gene end by 5 bases; junction bases not matched to a gene: 7. CDR1 and CDR2 from the germline V gene are SNHLY and FYNNEI. CDR3 region: CASRRTSGRAQTGELFF. CDR3 DNA: TGTGCCAGCAGGCGGACTAGCGGGAGGGCTCAAACCGGGGAGCTGTTTTTT.

V and J are TRBV30 and TRBJ1-2, with D unclear. The CDR3 has 14 residues. Trimming cost V 2 bases and J 0 bases, with 10 bases left between them. Germline V gene sequence: CDR1 GTSNPN, CDR2 SVGIG (reference sequence). CDR3 nucleotide sequence: TGTGCCTGGAGTAATGCGGAGACTAACTATGGCTACACCTTC. It yields the protein CAWSNAETNYGYTF.

The sample holds a few counts of this clone. The V gene is TRBV19, the J gene TRBJ2-3; 8 positions match TRBD2. V lost 3 bases to trimming and J lost 3 bases; unmatched junction nucleotides: 11. The CDR3 has 17 residues. Looked up from germline, CDR1 is LNHDA and CDR2 is SQIVND (reference sequence). The CDR3 region is CASSMVGLGRETDTQYF. In nucleotides, the CDR3 is TGTGCCAGTAGTATGGTCGGCCTCGGGAGGGAGACAGATACGCAGTATTTT.

The chain employs TRBV5-1 and TRBJ2-7, with 8 bases lining up with TRBD2. Per the germline V gene, CDR1 is SGHRS and CDR2 is YFSETQ. CDR3 length equals 15 residues. V was pared by 1 base and J by 5 bases, with 8 bases of the junction left unmatched. The DNA for the CDR3 is TGCGCCAGCAGCTTGTTCGGGAGGGCCTCTCACGAGCAGTACTTC. It codes for CASSLFGRASHEQYF.

V is TRBV7-2 and J is TRBJ2-7, with TRBD1 matching over 7 bases. This CDR3 comprises 15 residues. Losses at the gene ends were 0 bases for V and 3 bases for J; bases not matched to a gene: 5. The germline gives CDR1 SGHTA, CDR2 FQGNSA. CDR3: CASSLAEGAGYEQYF. The CDR3 DNA is TGTGCCAGCAGCTTAGCCGAGGGGGCCGGCTACGAGCAGTACTTC.

Points on this clone: The sample has other DNA sequences that encode this CDR3 too. The chain employs TRBV5-1 and TRBJ1-2; D is uncertain. This CDR3 is 13 amino acids long. Between the trimmed V and J ends, which lost 0 bases and 4 bases, there was a span of 7 bases. CDR1 is SGHRS, CDR2 YFSETQ, per germline. The CDR3 DNA sequence: TGCGCCAGCAGCTTGGACAGAGTCTATGGCTACACCTTC. As protein: CASSLDRVYGYTF.

The sample holds one count of this clone. The rearrangement joins TRBV28 to TRBJ1-1; D uncertain. The CDR3 is 11 residues long. From germline, CDR1 is MDHEN and CDR2 SYDVKM. The germline V and J ends were trimmed by 6 bases and 10 bases, with 12 bases remaining between them. CDR3 in DNA: TGTGCCAGCAGCAGAATGACAAGAGCTTTCTTT. It codes for CASSRMTRAFF.

The chain uses TRBV3-1 (or the pseudogene TRBV3-2) and TRBJ1-2, with TRBD1 matching over 11 bases. Germline V CDR1 and CDR2: LGHDT, YNNKEL (reference sequence). With 1 base clipped from V and 6 bases from J, the junction kept 7 bases outside the gene matches. This CDR3 region has 16 residues. The CDR3 loop is CASSQAVGTGGHGYTF. CDR3 in DNA: TGTGCCAGCAGCCAAGCGGTCGGGACAGGGGGTCATGGCTACACCTTC.

The DNA of the CDR3 is TGTGCCAGCAGATCACATAGGGGTGGAAAACTGTTTTTT. As protein: CASRSHRGGKLFF. V usage is TRBV6-5 and J usage is TRBJ1-4; weak D call: TRBD1 (5 bases). The length of the CDR3 is 13 residues. V lost 6 bases, J lost 10 bases, and 15 bases lay in between. CDR1 is MNHEY, CDR2 SVGAGI, per germline.

This rearrangement joins TRBV2 to TRBJ1-1; no definite D call. This CDR3 has 13 amino acids. Trimming removed 6 bases at V and 0 bases at J, with 8 bases between. Looked up from germline, CDR1 is SNHLY and CDR2 is FYNNEI. CDR3: CASREFMNTEAFF. For the CDR3, the DNA is TGTGCCAGCAGAGAGTTTATGAACACTGAAGCTTTCTTT.

The chain joins TRBV28 to TRBJ2-7; D remains ambiguous. The CDR3 is made up of 14 amino acids. Deletions cut 3 bases from V and 1 base from J, with 10 bases between. Looked up from germline, CDR1 is MDHEN and CDR2 is SYDVKM. In DNA, the CDR3 is TGTGCCAGCAGTTTGCGACTCCTATCCTACGAGCAGTACTTC. This translates into CASSLRLLSYEQYF.

This clone was detected a few times. This rearrangement joins TRBV19 to TRBJ2-7; 9 bases are shared with TRBD1. Trimming took 2 bases from V and 2 from J; bases not matched to a gene: 7. CDR3 length: 16 residues. Germline V gene data show CDR1 as LNHDA and CDR2 as SQIVND (reference sequence). The CDR3 nucleotides read TGTGCCAGTAGTATATCGAGGACAGGGGATCCCTACGAGCAGTACTTC. Its translation: CASSISRTGDPYEQYF.

V and J are TRBV30 and TRBJ1-1; D uncertain. The CDR3 consists of 11 residues. CDR1 is GTSNPN and CDR2 is SVGIG in the germline V gene (reference sequence). V lost 4 bases and J lost 6, with 9 bases in between. The CDR3 loop is CAWTGFSEAFF. As DNA, the CDR3 is TGTGCCTGGACGGGTTTTTCTGAAGCTTTCTTT. The whole variable domain, remainder taken from reference TRBV30 and TRBJ1-1, is SQTIHQWPATLVQPVGSPLSLECTVEGTSNPNLYWYRQAAGRGLQLLFYSVGIGQISSEVPQNLSASRPQDRQFILSSKKLLLSDSGFYLCAWTGFSEAFFGQGTRLTVV.

The CDR3 DNA is TGCGCCAGCAGCTGGGGCACTTCCGGGACTAGCGGGTTGGAGACCCAGTACTTC. Protein product: CASSWGTSGTSGLETQYF. The rearrangement links TRBV5-1 to TRBJ2-5; the match to TRBD2 covers 12 bases. V shed 3 bases, J shed 5 bases, and the junction held 14 bases outside the gene matches. The CDR3 has 18 amino acids. Germline V gives CDR1 SGHRS, CDR2 YFSETQ.

CDR3 nucleotides: TGTGCCAGCAGAATTACAGGGTATGAAAAACTGTTTTTT. This gives the protein CASRITGYEKLFF. The chain recombines TRBV12-3 or TRBV12-4 with TRBJ1-4, with D tentatively TRBD1 (6 bases). The CDR3 has 13 residues. The V end lost 6 bases, the J end lost 6 bases, and 11 bases lay between the germline ends.

The chain links TRBV7-6 to TRBJ1-1, with D perhaps TRBD1 (6 bases). Germline V lookup: CDR1 SGHVS, CDR2 FNYEAQ. Trimming shortened V by 5 bases and J by 0 bases, and 13 bases separated the two germline ends. The CDR3 loop spans 15 amino acids. DNA for the CDR3: TGTGCCAGCAGCAAAGAACGGGACATGAACACTGAAGCTTTCTTT. Translated, it gives CASSKERDMNTEAFF.

The CDR3 protein is CASSPNQDTEAFF. The CDR3 coding sequence is TGTGCCAGCAGCCCGAACCAGGACACTGAAGCTTTCTTT. The chain uses TRBV7-8 and TRBJ1-1; D gene ambiguous. The germline gives CDR1 SGHVS, CDR2 FQNEAQ. The V end lost 5 bases, the J end lost 3 bases, and 10 bases lay between the germline ends. There are 13 residues in the CDR3.

This chain connects TRBV28 to TRBJ2-5, with D possibly TRBD1 on 6 matching bases. Germline CDR1 is MDHEN and CDR2 is SYDVKM. V lost 5 bases and J lost 4, with 14 bases in between. This CDR3 is built from 14 residues. The CDR3 spells CASSAGTSPETQYF. CDR3 DNA: TGTGCCAGCAGTGCCGGGACATCCCCAGAGACCCAGTACTTC.

The chain joins TRBV7-4 to TRBJ2-1; the match to TRBD1 covers 7 bases. The CDR3 consists of 17 residues. J gave up 0 bases and V 5 bases, and 10 bases lay outside the gene matches. CDR1 SGHVT and CDR2 SQSDAQ come from the germline V gene. Here the CDR3 reads CASSTNTDRSSYNEQFF. CDR3 sequence (DNA): TGTGCCAGCAGCACGAATACGGACAGGAGCTCCTACAATGAGCAGTTCTTC.

This chain connects TRBV5-5 to TRBJ2-2, with D perhaps TRBD2 (6 bases). CDR3 length: 15 residues. V was trimmed by 3 bases and J by 1 base, leaving 10 bases between them. CDR1 SGHKS and CDR2 YYEKEE come from the germline V gene (reference sequence). The CDR3 nucleotides are TGTGCCAGCAGCTCGTCTAGCGTGAACACCGGGGAGCTGTTTTTT. Protein sequence: CASSSSSVNTGELFF.

The chain combines TRBV2 with TRBJ1-4; a weak D match, TRBD1 (6 bases). Trimming cost V 5 bases and J 5 bases, with 15 bases left between them. The CDR3 consists of 15 residues. In germline, CDR1 is SNHLY, CDR2 FYNNEI. CDR3 DNA: TGTGCCAGCAGTCGCTTCGCAGGGGCCAATGAAAAACTGTTTTTT. Translating it yields CASSRFAGANEKLFF.

The chain joins TRBV11-2 to TRBJ2-5, with D maybe TRBD2 (6 bases). Per germline, CDR1 SGHAT and CDR2 FQNNGV. Trimming left V 8 bases short and J 5 bases short, with 12 bases between. The CDR3 loop spans 12 amino acids. CDR3 in amino acids: CASGSLAETQYF. Written as DNA, the CDR3 is TGTGCCAGCGGCAGCCTAGCGGAGACCCAGTACTTC.